The T cell receptor (beta chain) under discussion was sequenced for a study of blood T cell repertoires in COVID-19. Study at large: Some COVID-19 samples were acute and others convalescent; all came from the United States, Italy and Spain. PBMCs, B-cell-depleted T cells, or T cells provided the cDNA or gDNA that made up the material.

This clone was detected only a few times. As handled by the study authors: Reference gene primer amplification gave nucleated cell count estimates. The data were produced by immunoSEQ multiplex PCR, yet TCRdb's version contains in-frame clones alone and is incomplete. The D gene and trimming were derived from the DNA, and the V and J assignments and clone size from that table. The data contain roughly 150,000 clones, 80% to 85% of them singletons. This TCR was recovered from a woman aged 80 or older with active or convalescent COVID-19. Sequences were obtained from peripheral blood.

The CDR3 reads CASSTTGMVTDTQYF. The CDR3 nucleotides are TGTGCCAGCAGCACGACAGGGATGGTCACAGATACGCAGTATTTT. The rearrangement joins TRBV7-6 to TRBJ2-3; the match to TRBD1 covers 7 bases. CDR1 is SGHVS, CDR2 FNYEAQ, per germline. The CDR3 extends over 15 amino acids. The V and J ends lost 5 bases and 2 bases, in that order; junction bases with no gene match: 7.